The clone carrying this TCR beta chain turned up a few times. The antigen remains unidentified. The sample comes from a study of T cells after yellow fever vaccination. Findings of the study overall: High-abundance clonotypes from the bulk population could contaminate FACS-sorted repertoires. Subsequent booster samples again held most clones from primary vaccination (around 96% CD4, about 86% CD8). There was a small share of clonotypes that showed up in both the CD4 and CD8 compartments.

One entry per CDR3 protein results from TCRdb running MiXCR on the 5' RACE reads. Here the sample spans 340,000 or so distinct CDR3 sequences, approximately 12% being singletons. CDR1 is KGHDR and CDR2 is SFDVKD in the germline V gene. With 5 bases removed from V and 8 bases from J, the gap between germline ends came to 13 bases. This CDR3 contains 13 residues. This sequence joins TRBV24-1 and TRBJ2-3; weak D call: TRBD2 (5 bases). This material consisted of CD4+ T cells sorted from PBMCs, taken 15 days after the yellow fever booster vaccination. This clonotype was sampled from a man in his late teens or twenties who received the YFV17D yellow fever vaccine. CDR3 bases: TGTGCCACCAGTGGCGAGGGAGAGGGTACGCAGTATTTT. Translating gives CATSGEGEGTQYF.